The present entry profiles one T cell receptor beta chain with its context. The germline V gene encodes CDR1 SGHRS and CDR2 YFSETQ. V lost 0 bases to trimming and J lost 4 bases; unmatched junction nucleotides: 1. This CDR3 has 15 amino acids. This record belongs to a study of blood T cell repertoires in COVID-19. Across the study: Both acute and convalescent COVID-19 samples were obtained from the United States, Italy and Spain.

As handled by the study authors: Quantification of nucleated cells was approximated via reference gene primer amplification. Sequenced by immunoSEQ multiplex PCR; TCRdb stores in-frame clones only, minus some. V and J calls and clone size are copied from that table; D and trimming were computed from the DNA. Counted here are about 97,000 clones, about 87% occurring once; the ten biggest clones make up 15%. This TCR was recovered from a human donor in a cohort sampled during active COVID-19. This rearrangement joins TRBV5-1 to TRBJ2-7; the match to TRBD2 covers 13 bases. Sequencing was carried out using peripheral blood. CDR3: CASSLELAGGYEQYF. CDR3 bases: TGCGCCAGCAGCTTGGAACTAGCGGGGGGGTACGAGCAGTACTTC.